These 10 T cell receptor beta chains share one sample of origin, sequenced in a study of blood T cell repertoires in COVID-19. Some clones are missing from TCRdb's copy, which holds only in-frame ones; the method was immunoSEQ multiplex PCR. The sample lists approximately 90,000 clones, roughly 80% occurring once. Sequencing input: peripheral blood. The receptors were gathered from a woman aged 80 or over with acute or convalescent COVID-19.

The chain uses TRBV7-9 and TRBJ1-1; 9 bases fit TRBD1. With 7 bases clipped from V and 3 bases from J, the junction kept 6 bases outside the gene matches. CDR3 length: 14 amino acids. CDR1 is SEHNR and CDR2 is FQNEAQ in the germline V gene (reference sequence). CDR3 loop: CASNLQGADTEAFF. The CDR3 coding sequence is TGTGCCAGCAACCTACAGGGGGCCGACACTGAAGCTTTCTTT.

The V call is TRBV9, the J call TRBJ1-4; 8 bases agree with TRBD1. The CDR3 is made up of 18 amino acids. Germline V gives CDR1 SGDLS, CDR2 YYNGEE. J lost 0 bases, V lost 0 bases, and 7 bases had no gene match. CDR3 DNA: TGTGCCAGCAGCGTAGTCGGCAGGGGGCCTGCAACTAATGAAAAACTGTTTTTT. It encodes CASSVVGRGPATNEKLFF.

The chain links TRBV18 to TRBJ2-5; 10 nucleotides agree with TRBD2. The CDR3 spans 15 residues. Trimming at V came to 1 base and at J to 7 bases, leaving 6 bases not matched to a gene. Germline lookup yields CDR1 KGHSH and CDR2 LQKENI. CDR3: CASSPRAGGRVTQYF. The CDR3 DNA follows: TGTGCCAGCTCACCACGAGCGGGGGGGCGAGTGACCCAGTACTTC.

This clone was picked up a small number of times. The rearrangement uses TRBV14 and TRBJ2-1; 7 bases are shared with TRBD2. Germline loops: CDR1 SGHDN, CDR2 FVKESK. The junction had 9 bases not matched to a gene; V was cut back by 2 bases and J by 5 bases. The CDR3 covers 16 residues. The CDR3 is CASSQFLASGNNEQFF. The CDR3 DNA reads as TGTGCCAGCAGCCAATTCCTGGCTAGCGGAAACAATGAGCAGTTCTTC.

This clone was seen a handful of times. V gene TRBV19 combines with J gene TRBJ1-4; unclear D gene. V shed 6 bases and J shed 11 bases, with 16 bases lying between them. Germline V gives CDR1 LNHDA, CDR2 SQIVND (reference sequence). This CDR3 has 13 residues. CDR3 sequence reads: CASRSEAAGKLFF. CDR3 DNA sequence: TGTGCCAGTAGGTCAGAGGCCGCGGGGAAACTGTTTTTT.

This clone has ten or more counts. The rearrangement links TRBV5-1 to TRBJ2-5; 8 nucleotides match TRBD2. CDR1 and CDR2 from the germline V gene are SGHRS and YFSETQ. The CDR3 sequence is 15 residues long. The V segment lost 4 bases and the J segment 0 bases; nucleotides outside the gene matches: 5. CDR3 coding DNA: TGCGCCAGCAGCCCAGCGGGGGCGAACCAAGAGACCCAGTACTTC. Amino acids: CASSPAGANQETQYF.

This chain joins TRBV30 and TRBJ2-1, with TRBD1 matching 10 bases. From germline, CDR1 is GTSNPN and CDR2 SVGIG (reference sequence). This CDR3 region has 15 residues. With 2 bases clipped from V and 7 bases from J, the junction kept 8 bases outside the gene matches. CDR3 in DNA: TGTGCCTGGAGTTTCGACAGGGGGCTAAGGAATGAGCAGTTCTTC. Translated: CAWSFDRGLRNEQFF. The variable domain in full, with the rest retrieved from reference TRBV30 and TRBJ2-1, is SQTIHQWPATLVQPVGSPLSLECTVEGTSNPNLYWYRQAAGRGLQLLFYSVGIGQISSEVPQNLSASRPQDRQFILSSKKLLLSDSGFYLCAWSFDRGLRNEQFFGPGTRLTVL.

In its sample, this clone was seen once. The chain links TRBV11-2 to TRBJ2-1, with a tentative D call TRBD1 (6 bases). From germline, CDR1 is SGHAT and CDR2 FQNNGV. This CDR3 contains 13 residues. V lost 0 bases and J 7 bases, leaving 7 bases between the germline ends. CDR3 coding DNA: TGTGCCAGCAGCTTAGATCAGGGGAATGAGCAGTTCTTC. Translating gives CASSLDQGNEQFF.

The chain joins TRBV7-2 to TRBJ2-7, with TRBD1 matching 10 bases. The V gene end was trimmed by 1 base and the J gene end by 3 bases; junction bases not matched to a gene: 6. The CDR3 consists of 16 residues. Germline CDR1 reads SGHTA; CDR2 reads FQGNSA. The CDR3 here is CASSLGDRGWGYEQYF. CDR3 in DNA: TGTGCCAGCAGCTTAGGGGACAGGGGATGGGGCTACGAGCAGTACTTC.

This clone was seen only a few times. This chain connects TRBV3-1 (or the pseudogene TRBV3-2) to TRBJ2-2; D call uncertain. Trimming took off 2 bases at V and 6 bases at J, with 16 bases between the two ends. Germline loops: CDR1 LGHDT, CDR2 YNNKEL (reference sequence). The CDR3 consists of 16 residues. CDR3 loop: CASSQFLSRVPGELFF. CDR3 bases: TGTGCCAGCAGCCAATTCCTCAGTCGGGTTCCCGGGGAGCTGTTTTTT.